This T cell receptor beta chain was recorded in a study of cytomegalovirus exposure and HLA in healthy donors. Looking at the study overall: Earlier work reported 117 million unique TCR beta sequences from 150 million to 200 million T cells.

PCR employed 60 Vbeta and 13 Jbeta primers. Assay used: immunoSEQ multiplex PCR; TCRdb lists only in-frame clones, some missing. Here the sample spans 150,000 to 200,000 clones, roughly 80% being singletons. CDR1 and CDR2 from the germline V gene are SGHAT and FQNNGV. The CDR3 is 15 residues long. The V end was cut by 5 bases, the J end by 5 bases, with 15 bases between. This receptor was identified in a human donor in good health. The V call is TRBV11-2, the J call TRBJ2-2; D might be TRBD1 (6 bases). The sequenced sample consisted of PBMCs. This CDR3 is CASSIATGFTGELFF. The CDR3 DNA reads as TGTGCCAGCAGCATTGCCACAGGGTTTACCGGGGAGCTGTTTTTT.